Listed here are 5 T cell receptor beta chains from one sample, sequenced in a study of identical twins (TCRdb year 2016). The library was generated by 5' RACE. Reads for this sample came from an Illumina HiSeq 2000. The public reads were run again by TCRdb, first through fastp at Q25 and then through MiXCR, and only productive beta chains were kept. All rows with the same CDR3 protein become a single entry with the most common DNA and genes. The sample table holds 200,000 to 250,000 distinct CDR3 sequences, of which around an eighth were seen once. 8.8% of the sample lies in the top ten. The sequenced material came from memory (CD45RO+) T cells sorted from blood. Reading the label with the study, this specimen's cell subset or site is: CD45RO+ enriched T cells. Every receptor here comes from a woman aged 18-29 years in good health.

This clonotype was detected only a few times. The CDR3, as DNA: TGTGCCAGCAGTTTAACACAACCCTGGGGAGAGACCCAGTACTTC. It specifies CASSLTQPWGETQYF. This rearrangement joins TRBV12-3 or TRBV12-4 to TRBJ2-5, with D unclear. Between the trimmed V and J ends, which lost 2 bases and 4 bases, there was a span of 14 bases. This CDR3 spans 15 amino acids.

This clonotype was seen many times. V gene TRBV11-3 combines with J gene TRBJ2-3, with 8 bases aligning to TRBD2. This CDR3 region has 14 residues. Losses at the gene ends were 4 bases for V and 7 bases for J; bases not matched to a gene: 7. Germline V gene lookup returns CDR1 SGHNT and CDR2 YENEEA. CDR3 amino acids: CASSSERTSNTQYF. CDR3 DNA sequence: TGTGCCAGCAGCTCAGAGAGGACTAGCAATACGCAGTATTTT.

The chain joins TRBV3-1 to TRBJ2-7; TRBD2 matches 13 bases. This CDR3 spans 16 amino acids. Germline trimming cut 4 bases from V and 3 bases from J; bases unmatched to any gene: 6. Germline-derived CDR1 and CDR2 are LGHDT and YNNKEL (reference sequence). DNA for the CDR3: TGTGCCAGCAGCCTAGGACTAGCGGGGGCCTACTACGAGCAGTACTTC. It encodes CASSLGLAGAYYEQYF.

In this sample, this clonotype turned up a few times. The CDR3 region is CASSVTSVYTDTQYF. CDR3 DNA sequence: TGTGCCAGCAGCGTGACTAGCGTTTACACAGATACGCAGTATTTT. The genes are TRBV9 and TRBJ2-3; 8 bases agree with TRBD2. Germline loops: CDR1 SGDLS, CDR2 YYNGEE. The CDR3 totals 15 residues. V gave up 2 bases and J gave up 2 bases; unmatched junction bases: 4. Full variable domain (outside the CDR3, taken from reference TRBV9 and TRBJ2-3): DSGVTQTPKHLITATGQRVTLRCSPRSGDLSVYWYQQSLDQGLQFLIQYYNGEERAKGNILERFSAQQFPDLHSELNLSSLELGDSALYFCASSVTSVYTDTQYFGPGTRLTVL.

The chain links TRBV6-1 to TRBJ2-7; TRBD2 matches at 12 bases. The CDR3 has 15 amino acids. Looked up from germline, CDR1 is MNHNS and CDR2 is SASEGT. V lost 5 bases to trimming and J lost 6 bases; unmatched junction nucleotides: 8. The DNA of the CDR3 is TGTGCCAGCAGTCTTTCTAGCGGGGGGGCCCCCGAGCAGTACTTC. Its translation: CASSLSSGGAPEQYF.